This passage covers 6 T cell receptor beta chains from one sample sequenced in a study of control samples from healthy donors and cancer patients. TCRdb's copy holds only in-frame clones and misses some; the assay was immunoSEQ multiplex PCR. This sample has over 50,000 clones, with roughly 80% found just once. Sequenced input: blood. The receptors shown here come from a man in his sixties or seventies in good health.

This chain connects TRBV11-2 to TRBJ1-2; D ambiguous. There are 14 residues in the CDR3. Germline CDR1 reads SGHAT; CDR2 reads FQNNGV. Trimming removed 5 bases at V and 4 bases at J, with 14 bases between. CDR3 DNA sequence: TGTGCCAGCAGCCCCGTCTTGGCAGTCTATGGCTACACCTTC. It codes for CASSPVLAVYGYTF.

This clone has a handful of counts. The CDR3 DNA sequence: TGTGCCAGCAGCTTACAAAACTTGTCCTGGTTTCAAGAGACCCAGTACTTC. The encoded protein is CASSLQNLSWFQETQYF. J is TRBJ2-5 and V is TRBV11-2; no clear D. Germline CDR1 and CDR2: SGHAT and FQNNGV. This CDR3 has 17 residues. Trimming left V 2 bases short and J 2 bases short, with 18 bases between.

The table lists this clone with a count of one. V is TRBV18 and J is TRBJ2-7; D is uncertain. Trimming stripped 3 bases from V and 4 bases from J, with 10 bases between. This CDR3 region has 13 residues. The germline V gene encodes CDR1 KGHSH and CDR2 LQKENI. CDR3 loop: CASSPAADYEQYF. CDR3 bases: TGTGCCAGCTCACCCGCCGCAGATTACGAGCAGTACTTC.

This clone was detected only a few times. The rearrangement joins TRBV9 to TRBJ2-7; TRBD1 matches 8 bases. The CDR3 covers 15 residues. J gave up 2 bases and V 2 bases, and 6 bases lay outside the gene matches. Per the germline V gene, CDR1 is SGDLS and CDR2 is YYNGEE. The CDR3 spells CASSVGQGTAYEQYF. DNA for the CDR3: TGTGCCAGCAGCGTCGGACAGGGAACTGCCTACGAGCAGTACTTC.

The chain recombines TRBV6-5 with TRBJ2-1; 9 bases match TRBD2. The CDR3 length is 15 residues. Per the germline V gene, CDR1 is MNHEY and CDR2 is SVGAGI. Losses at the gene ends were 4 bases for V and 5 bases for J; bases not matched to a gene: 6. The CDR3: CASSSWVAGDNEQFF. The CDR3, as DNA: TGTGCCAGCAGTTCTTGGGTAGCGGGGGACAATGAGCAGTTCTTC.

This clone showed up just a few times. The chain carries TRBV7-9 and TRBJ1-2; TRBD1 might be the D (5 bases). Germline CDR1 is SEHNR and CDR2 is FQNEAQ (reference sequence). The CDR3 is 17 residues long. V was shortened by 1 base and J by 3 bases, with 18 bases between the two germline ends. The CDR3 DNA is TGTGCCAGCAGCTTAGTATTAGGGCAGGGTAAAGACTATGGCTACACCTTC. It codes for CASSLVLGQGKDYGYTF.